The 25 T cell receptor beta chains listed next were all sequenced from one sample in a study of T cell responses to AZD1222 COVID-19 vaccine (dated by TCRdb to the early 2020s). The meaning of the sample's time point label: about 28 days (+/-7) after the second vaccine dose. Library preparation used the immunoSEQ multiplex PCR assay. Held by TCRdb, this immuneACCESS table contains in-frame sequences only and omits some clones. Under half of the omission traces to an unresolved V gene where checked; the cause of the rest is unknown. This sample holds around 130,000 clones; 80% to 90% were observed only once. The ten most abundant clones make up approximately 8.8% of the sample. The source was peripheral blood, collected 28 days after the second AZD1222 dose. Receptors originate from an adult who received the AZD1222 COVID-19 vaccine.

There are a few counts of this clone. In this CDR3 the conserved last residue, phenylalanine or tryptophan, is missing, so a read error is likely. No DNA is shown, since the ends of the CDR3 on it are uncertain; the CDR3 is the one TCRdb lists. This chain joins TRBV25-1 and TRBJ1-2; the tabulated D call, TRBD1, remains unverified against the DNA. Germline CDR1 is MGHDK and CDR2 is SYGVNS. With termini counted, the CDR3 has 9 amino acids. The CDR3 here is CASSELYRV.

The chain couples TRBV13 to TRBJ2-1; TRBD2 agrees at 8 bases. Per the germline V gene, CDR1 is PRHDT and CDR2 is FYEKMQ (reference sequence). The CDR3 is made up of 19 amino acids. V shed 1 base, J shed 0 bases, and the junction held 11 bases outside the gene matches. The CDR3 DNA is TGTGCCAGCAGCTTAGTAGGGACTAGTCGTTATCGCTCCTACAATGAGCAGTTCTTC. It encodes CASSLVGTSRYRSYNEQFF.

This clone was detected only once. The rearrangement links TRBV15 to TRBJ2-7; a possible D gene is TRBD2 (5 bases). This CDR3 is 15 amino acids long. Germline assignment: CDR1 LNHNV and CDR2 YYDKDF (reference sequence). V lost 0 bases to trimming and J lost 3 bases, with 12 bases between them. CDR3 residues: CATSRDLGVVYEQYF. CDR3 sequence (DNA): TGTGCCACCAGCAGAGATCTCGGGGTCGTCTACGAGCAGTACTTC.

The chain couples TRBV3-1 (or the pseudogene TRBV3-2) to TRBJ2-1, with 11 positions matching TRBD2. This CDR3 region has 18 residues. Trimming cost V 2 bases and J 9 bases; bases outside gene matches: 15. Germline CDR1 and CDR2: LGHDT and YNNKEL (reference sequence). The CDR3 here is CASSQRLAGGKFRGEQFF. The CDR3 DNA reads TGTGCCAGCAGCCAAAGATTAGCGGGAGGGAAATTTAGGGGTGAGCAGTTCTTC.

J is TRBJ2-3 and V is TRBV14; the match to TRBD2 covers 7 bases. The germline CDR1 and CDR2 sequences are SGHDN and FVKESK. This CDR3 region has 15 residues. Trimming took 2 bases from V and 4 from J; bases not matched to a gene: 6. The chain's CDR3 is CASSQNAGASDTQYF. Written as DNA, the CDR3 is TGTGCCAGCAGCCAAAACGCGGGAGCGTCAGATACGCAGTATTTT.

The rearrangement links TRBV7-6 to TRBJ1-1; D is ambiguous. The length of the CDR3 is 15 residues. Germline assignment: CDR1 SGHVS and CDR2 FNYEAQ. V lost 0 bases and J 0 bases, leaving 8 bases between the germline ends. Here the CDR3 reads CASSLADIMNTEAFF. DNA for the CDR3: TGTGCCAGCAGCTTAGCTGACATCATGAACACTGAAGCTTTCTTT.

The V and J genes are TRBV30 and TRBJ1-3; TRBD1 agrees at 7 bases. CDR1 and CDR2 (germline): GTSNPN, SVGIG (reference sequence). The trim removed 3 bases at V and 4 bases at J, leaving 6 bases unmatched. The CDR3 has 14 residues. CDR3: CAWSEGARGNTIYF. The CDR3 DNA reads TGTGCCTGGAGCGAGGGGGCGAGGGGAAACACCATATATTTT.

This clone was picked up one time. This chain's CDR3 is CSVDRTSKAFF. CDR3 DNA sequence: TGCAGCGTTGACAGGACCAGTAAAGCTTTCTTT. The V and J genes are TRBV29-1 and TRBJ1-1; D gene ambiguous. Germline CDR1 reads SQVTM; CDR2 reads ANQGSEA. CDR3 length: 11 amino acids. V was pared by 3 bases and J by 9 bases, with 11 bases between.

The table lists this clone with a count of one. The V and J genes are TRBV3-1 (or the pseudogene TRBV3-2) and TRBJ2-1; unclear D gene. The V and J ends lost 1 base and 10 bases respectively, with 11 bases between them. From germline, CDR1 is LGHDT and CDR2 YNNKEL (reference sequence). The CDR3 loop spans 13 amino acids. The CDR3 here is CASSQGRALEQFF. The CDR3 nucleotides are TGTGCCAGCAGCCAAGGGAGAGCTTTGGAGCAGTTCTTC.

This chain connects TRBV29-1 to TRBJ1-1, with D perhaps matching TRBD1 (5 bases). The V end lost 7 bases, the J end lost 4 bases, and 16 bases lay between the germline ends. CDR1 and CDR2 (germline): SQVTM, ANQGSEA. The CDR3 runs to 13 residues. CDR3 in DNA: TGCAGCGGCGTGGACACCTGGGGCACTGAAGCTTTCTTT. This codes for CSGVDTWGTEAFF.

The gene calls are TRBV19 and TRBJ1-5; no firm D call. V lost 3 bases and J lost 4, with 10 bases in between. There are 14 residues in the CDR3. Germline CDR1 is LNHDA and CDR2 is SQIVND (reference sequence). For the CDR3, the DNA is TGTGCCAGTAGTATCCCCCTGGGGAATCAGCCCCAGCATTTT. Protein: CASSIPLGNQPQHF.

The genes are TRBV5-1 and TRBJ1-2; tentatively, D is TRBD1 (5 bases). The V gene's germline CDR1 is SGHRS and CDR2 YFSETQ. This CDR3 has 15 residues. V was cut by 5 bases and J by 1 base, with 15 bases left in between. CDR3 loop: CASRIGHYLNYGYTF. CDR3 nucleotide sequence: TGCGCCAGCAGAATCGGACACTATCTTAACTATGGCTACACCTTC.

The chain employs TRBV9 and TRBJ1-1; 10 bases line up with TRBD1. This CDR3 has 14 residues. From germline, CDR1 is SGDLS and CDR2 YYNGEE. The trim removed 4 bases at V and 4 bases at J, leaving 4 bases unmatched. CDR3 sequence: CASSLRTGGTEAFF. CDR3 in DNA: TGTGCCAGCAGCCTTAGGACAGGGGGCACTGAAGCTTTCTTT.

This chain connects TRBV11-2 to TRBJ2-7; D uncertain. V lost 2 bases, J lost 0 bases, and 8 bases lay in between. The CDR3 spans 14 residues. Germline assignment: CDR1 SGHAT and CDR2 FQNNGV. The CDR3 bases are TGTGCCAGCAGCTTATTAGGCAGCTCCTACGAGCAGTACTTC. Amino acid sequence: CASSLLGSSYEQYF.

The V call is TRBV14, the J call TRBJ1-4, with D tentatively TRBD1 (5 bases). The CDR3 totals 12 residues. Germline CDR1 is SGHDN and CDR2 is FVKESK. Trimming took 5 bases from V and 13 from J, leaving 14 bases between them. CDR3 sequence (DNA): TGTGCCAGCAGCTTCGGGACCGGGGGACTGTTTTTT. It encodes CASSFGTGGLFF.

This chain connects TRBV18 to TRBJ1-1, with a weak D call TRBD1 (6 bases). Deletions cut 0 bases from V and 6 bases from J, with 11 bases between. There are 14 residues in the CDR3. The germline V gene has CDR1 KGHSH and CDR2 LQKENI. The CDR3 DNA reads as TGTGCCAGCTCACCACCAGGGCAGGGGCCTGAAGCTTTCTTT. Its translation is CASSPPGQGPEAFF.

Turning to this clone: Other DNA sequences from this sample encode an identical CDR3 as well. This rearrangement joins TRBV2 to TRBJ1-2, with unresolved D. Trimming took off 3 bases at V and 4 bases at J, with 9 bases between the two ends. Germline CDR1 and CDR2: SNHLY and FYNNEI. CDR3 length: 13 residues. CDR3 protein: CASSDLGTYGYTF. DNA for the CDR3: TGTGCCAGCAGTGATCTGGGTACCTATGGCTACACCTTC.

This chain joins TRBV5-4 and TRBJ2-7; 8 nucleotides line up with TRBD2. CDR1 is SGHNT and CDR2 is YYREEE in the germline V gene (reference sequence). The CDR3 totals 15 residues. V shed 4 bases, J shed 7 bases, and the junction held 13 bases outside the gene matches. The chain's CDR3 is CASSPHGGARVEQYF. As DNA, the CDR3 is TGTGCCAGCAGCCCGCACGGGGGGGCCAGGGTGGAGCAGTACTTC.

In this sample, this clone turned up once. A much bigger clone sits one base away, suggesting this may be a read error. V usage is TRBV7-3 and J usage is TRBJ1-1; D may be TRBD1 (6 bases). CDR1 and CDR2 (germline): SGHTA, FQGTGA. The CDR3 contains 14 residues. V gave up 0 bases and J gave up 1 base, with 6 bases separating them. The CDR3 here is CASSLTGQNTEAFF. The CDR3, as DNA: TGTGCCAGCAGCTTAACGGGACAGAACACTGAAGCTTTCTTT.

J is TRBJ1-2 and V is TRBV12-3 or TRBV12-4, with D uncertain. Deletions cut 6 bases from V and 12 bases from J, with 20 bases between. The CDR3 loop spans 13 amino acids. CDR3 region: CASRPPQDTTDTF. CDR3 DNA: TGTGCCAGCAGGCCACCCCAAGATACGACCGACACCTTC.

A few counts support this clone. V gene TRBV19 combines with J gene TRBJ2-7; 7 nucleotides match TRBD1. The CDR3 sequence is 14 residues long. J was trimmed by 4 bases and V by 5 bases; bases with no gene match: 8. The V gene's germline CDR1 is LNHDA and CDR2 SQIVND (reference sequence). CDR3 coding DNA: TGTGCCAGTAGTCCTAGGACAGGAACATACGAGCAGTACTTC. This codes for CASSPRTGTYEQYF.

This clone was seen a handful of times. The chain carries TRBV19 and TRBJ1-1, with D unresolved. The CDR3 spans 14 residues. Germline V lookup: CDR1 LNHDA, CDR2 SQIVND (reference sequence). V lost 0 bases to trimming and J lost 4 bases, with 9 bases between them. This CDR3 is CASSIEPLGTEAFF. In DNA, the CDR3 is TGTGCCAGTAGTATAGAACCGCTGGGCACTGAAGCTTTCTTT.

The CDR3 coding sequence is TGTGCCAGCAGCCAACCCGGGCACAATCAGCCCCAGCATTTT. Amino acids: CASSQPGHNQPQHF. The chain employs TRBV3-1 (or the pseudogene TRBV3-2) and TRBJ1-5, with D uncertain. The V gene's germline CDR1 is LGHDT and CDR2 YNNKEL (reference sequence). V shed 2 bases and J shed 3 bases, with 8 bases lying between them. The CDR3 contains 14 residues.

This chain joins TRBV15 and TRBJ2-7; D gene ambiguous. This CDR3 is built from 14 residues. Germline V CDR1 and CDR2: LNHNV, YYDKDF (reference sequence). Trimming cost V 0 bases and J 6 bases, with 12 bases left between them. Here the CDR3 reads CATSRDRTVSEQYF. The CDR3 DNA follows: TGTGCCACCAGCAGAGATCGGACGGTTAGCGAGCAGTACTTC.

The chain is built from TRBV7-9 and TRBJ2-3; D may be TRBD1 or TRBD2 (5 bases each). Looked up from germline, CDR1 is SEHNR and CDR2 is FQNEAQ (reference sequence). This CDR3 region has 16 residues. V lost 4 bases, J lost 6 bases, and 20 bases lay in between. The CDR3 sequence is CASSSSGTQAGDTQYF. For the CDR3, the DNA is TGTGCCAGCAGCTCCTCCGGGACCCAAGCCGGGGATACGCAGTATTTT. Filled out from reference TRBV7-9 and TRBJ2-3, the complete variable domain reads DTGVSQNPRHKITKRGQNVTFRCDPISEHNRLYWYRQTLGQGPEFLTYFQNEAQLEKSRLLSDRFSAERPKGSFSTLEIQRTEQGDSAMYLCASSSSGTQAGDTQYFGPGTRLTVL.